Listed below are T cell receptor beta chains from one sample, sequenced in a study of blood T cell repertoires in COVID-19. Sequencing used immunoSEQ multiplex PCR; TCRdb keeps in-frame clones, though not all of them. The sample contains over 100,000 clones, 80% to 90% of which appear only once. The sample was peripheral blood. The receptors shown here come from a human donor with acute or convalescent COVID-19. The donor label of this sample is uncertain. Both conserved end residues are part of each CDR3. The D gene is left open where the match is weak.

d_gene: -
v_gene: TRBV28
CDR3aa: CASSVRWTAGGYTF

d_gene: -
v_gene: TRBV20-1
CDR3aa: CSAESNGYTF

d_gene: TRBD1
v_gene: TRBV4-2
CDR3aa: CASSQELAMGTGANYGYTF

d_gene: TRBD1
v_gene: TRBV28
CDR3aa: CASSLTGDTYEQYF

d_gene: -
v_gene: TRBV19
CDR3aa: CASSETGFVPEAFF

d_gene: -
v_gene: TRBV12-5
CDR3aa: CASGQGAGGLIQYF

d_gene: -
v_gene: TRBV2
CDR3aa: CASFAQGNTEAFF

d_gene: -
v_gene: TRBV5-1
CDR3aa: CASSLGGYTTDTQYF

d_gene: TRBD1
v_gene: TRBV19
CDR3aa: CASSYLQGSEKLFF

d_gene: -
v_gene: TRBV3-1/TRBV3-2
CDR3aa: CASSQVAGLGNTIYF

d_gene: TRBD2
v_gene: TRBV5-5
CDR3aa: CASSFQSGNNYNEQFF

d_gene: TRBD2
v_gene: TRBV6-2/TRBV6-3
CDR3aa: CASSPGWSSGKNEQYF

d_gene: -
v_gene: TRBV4-1
CDR3aa: CASSHPTGSTYNEQFF

d_gene: TRBD2
v_gene: TRBV27
CDR3aa: CASSPGLAAYNEQFF

d_gene: -
v_gene: TRBV4-1
CDR3aa: CASSQADRENTEAFF

d_gene: TRBD2
v_gene: TRBV30
CDR3aa: CAWGLAALDVTQYF

d_gene: -
v_gene: TRBV20-1
CDR3aa: CSATPGQQQYF

d_gene: TRBD1
v_gene: TRBV2
CDR3aa: CASRSGQGRNGYTF

d_gene: TRBD2
v_gene: TRBV3-1/TRBV3-2
CDR3aa: CASSLRLAGGTDTQYF

d_gene: -
v_gene: TRBV7-2
CDR3aa: CASSLSGEETQYF

d_gene: -
v_gene: TRBV7-2
CDR3aa: CASSFGWRGRNTIYF

d_gene: -
v_gene: TRBV7-9
CDR3aa: CASSLQVNYGYTF

d_gene: -
v_gene: TRBV28
CDR3aa: CASSSGSSYEQYF

d_gene: TRBD2
v_gene: TRBV4-3
CDR3aa: CASSLGLAGSAAETQYF

d_gene: TRBD1
v_gene: TRBV7-8
CDR3aa: CASSRDRVKKQPQHF

d_gene: TRBD1
v_gene: TRBV18
CDR3aa: CASSTRQGANEQFF

d_gene: TRBD1
v_gene: TRBV28
CDR3aa: CASSPGTGGIGNTIYF

d_gene: -
v_gene: TRBV18
CDR3aa: CASSPSRRQGNEKLFF

d_gene: TRBD1
v_gene: TRBV5-1
CDR3aa: CASSLGATGFPGELFF

d_gene: TRBD1
v_gene: TRBV9
CDR3aa: CASSRDRDRETQYF

d_gene: TRBD2
v_gene: TRBV7-8
CDR3aa: CASSSSTSGVGKYEQFF

d_gene: -
v_gene: TRBV7-2
CDR3aa: CASSLELLPTYEQYF

d_gene: TRBD2
v_gene: TRBV10-3
CDR3aa: CAISAGLARYNEQFF

d_gene: -
v_gene: TRBV7-9
CDR3aa: CASSPPGSGNTIYF

d_gene: -
v_gene: TRBV27
CDR3aa: CASSPTPGLDYNEQFF

d_gene: -
v_gene: TRBV6-5
CDR3aa: CASRWGVGSYEQYF

d_gene: -
v_gene: TRBV4-3
CDR3aa: CASSQDDSRNGETQYF

d_gene: TRBD1
v_gene: TRBV4-2
CDR3aa: CASSRLDRDGYTF

d_gene: -
v_gene: TRBV18
CDR3aa: CASSPPEGRTNGYTF

d_gene: TRBD2
v_gene: TRBV28
CDR3aa: CASSSGTSGSYEQYF

d_gene: -
v_gene: TRBV7-9
CDR3aa: CASSYYLGTEAFF

d_gene: -
v_gene: TRBV6-2/TRBV6-3
CDR3aa: CASSSHARPQHF

d_gene: -
v_gene: TRBV5-1
CDR3aa: CASSEGQTNYGYTF

d_gene: TRBD2
v_gene: TRBV9
CDR3aa: CASSLTGLAYNEQFF

d_gene: TRBD1
v_gene: TRBV3-1/TRBV3-2
CDR3aa: CASSLQGAGELFF

d_gene: -
v_gene: TRBV28
CDR3aa: CASRVVGGALNEQFF

d_gene: TRBD2
v_gene: TRBV5-4
CDR3aa: CASSLPLAGAVDSDTDTQYF

d_gene: TRBD2
v_gene: TRBV27
CDR3aa: CASSLREGVFLGEQFF

d_gene: -
v_gene: TRBV7-2
CDR3aa: CASSPTANQPQHF

d_gene: TRBD1
v_gene: TRBV3-1/TRBV3-2
CDR3aa: CASSHVGQGTRREKLFF

d_gene: -
v_gene: TRBV7-2
CDR3aa: CASSLGSTHTEAFF